Presented here are 2 T cell receptor beta chains from one specimen sequenced in a study of blood T cell repertoires in COVID-19. Measured with immunoSEQ multiplex PCR; TCRdb has only the in-frame clones, and not every one. The sample yields 200,000 to 300,000 clones, roughly 86% seen once. The sample taken for sequencing was peripheral blood. The receptors here all came from a woman between 50 and 59 years old with acute or convalescent COVID-19.

The CDR3 region is CASSFDGTVTNYGYTF. DNA of the CDR3: TGCGCCAGCAGCTTCGATGGGACAGTCACTAACTATGGCTACACCTTC. The chain has TRBV5-1 and TRBJ1-2, with 7 bases that match TRBD1. Germline CDR1 is SGHRS and CDR2 is YFSETQ. V shed 2 bases and J 0 bases; nucleotides not matched to a gene: 7. The CDR3 runs 16 residues.

V and J are TRBV5-1 and TRBJ2-2; D possibly corresponds to TRBD1 (6 bases). The CDR3 is 16 amino acids. Deletions cut 0 bases from V and 5 bases from J, with 14 bases between. CDR1 and CDR2 (germline): SGHRS, YFSETQ. This CDR3 reads CASSLVLNQGTGELFF. In nucleotides, the CDR3 is TGCGCCAGCAGCTTGGTTCTAAATCAGGGGACCGGGGAGCTGTTTTTT.